A single sample is the source of the 24 T cell receptor beta chains below, sequenced in a study of read filtering for tumor transcriptome and immune sequencing. The library was built from roughly 400 ng RNA with molecular barcoded adaptors for alpha/delta and beta/gamma chains. TCRdb redid the calling of the reads with MiXCR, one entry per CDR3 protein. The sample has roughly 59,000 distinct CDR3 sequences; around 20% are singletons. The sequencing input was a population of CD138-negative cells sorted from bone marrow. Source of these receptors: a donor at least 40 years old with multiple myeloma.

This clonotype was seen ten or more times. The chain has TRBV5-4 and TRBJ2-7; 7 nucleotides match TRBD1. Germline V gives CDR1 SGHNT, CDR2 YYREEE (reference sequence). CDR3 size: 14 residues. V lost 3 bases and J lost 0; bases outside the gene matches: 3. This CDR3 is CASSSRGSSYEQYF. The CDR3 bases are TGTGCCAGCAGCTCCAGGGGGTCCTCCTACGAGCAGTACTTC.

The sample holds many counts of this clonotype. The CDR3 nucleotides are TGCGCCAGCAGCGAGACTAGCGGGAGAGGGACCGGGGAGCTGTTTTTT. It codes for CASSETSGRGTGELFF. The chain links TRBV5-1 to TRBJ2-2, with 12 nucleotides matching TRBD2. CDR3 length: 16 residues. J gave up 5 bases and V 4 bases, and 6 bases lay outside the gene matches. Germline CDR1 is SGHRS and CDR2 is YFSETQ.

For this clonotype: It may be a read error: a sequence one base away is much more abundant. J is TRBJ2-5 and V is TRBV5-1, with TRBD2 matching 7 bases. The CDR3 has 14 residues. Germline CDR1 is SGHRS and CDR2 is YFSETQ. The junction had 8 bases not matched to a gene; V was cut back by 0 bases and J by 9 bases. As DNA, the CDR3 is TGCGCCAGCAGCTTGGGTCGCGGGAGTGAGTCCCAGTACTTC. This codes for CASSLGRGSESQYF.

This clonotype was seen repeatedly, ten times or more. The chain recombines TRBV20-1 with TRBJ1-1; no clear D. V was cut by 4 bases and J by 4 bases, with 13 bases left in between. Per the germline V gene, CDR1 is DFQATT and CDR2 is SNEGSKA (reference sequence). The CDR3 consists of 13 residues. The chain's CDR3 is CSATTRISTEAFF. As DNA, the CDR3 is TGCAGTGCTACCACCCGAATAAGCACTGAAGCTTTCTTT.

This clonotype has at least ten counts. V gene TRBV28 combines with J gene TRBJ2-1; a possible D gene is TRBD1 (6 bases). The germline V gene has CDR1 MDHEN and CDR2 SYDVKM. This CDR3 contains 11 residues. The V end was cut by 8 bases, the J end by 10 bases, with 12 bases between. The CDR3 reads CASYLGTEQFF. The CDR3 DNA follows: TGTGCCAGCTATTTGGGGACAGAGCAGTTCTTC.

This clonotype was found many times. The rearrangement uses TRBV7-9 and TRBJ2-2; D not certain. The germline V and J ends were trimmed by 5 bases and 4 bases, with 8 bases remaining between them. The CDR3 has 13 amino acids. The germline CDR1 and CDR2 sequences are SEHNR and FQNEAQ (reference sequence). Written as DNA, the CDR3 is TGTGCCAGCAGCCTCCCGGGCACCGGGGAGCTGTTTTTT. This encodes CASSLPGTGELFF.

This clonotype has ten or more counts. The rearrangement joins TRBV28 to TRBJ2-1; D might be TRBD2 (6 bases). This CDR3 contains 16 residues. Trimming cost V 1 base and J 9 bases, with 19 bases left between them. Germline V CDR1 and CDR2: MDHEN, SYDVKM. This chain's CDR3 is CASSLFRTTHPAEQFF. The CDR3 DNA is TGTGCCAGCAGTTTATTTAGGACTACCCATCCGGCTGAGCAGTTCTTC.

This clonotype was observed at least ten times. The rearrangement joins TRBV20-1 to TRBJ1-5; TRBD1 might be the D (6 bases). V shed 5 bases and J shed 0 bases, with 17 bases lying between them. Germline assignment: CDR1 DFQATT and CDR2 SNEGSKA (reference sequence). This CDR3 is 16 amino acids long. The CDR3 sequence is CSAHPLAGDSNQPQHF. In nucleotides, the CDR3 is TGCAGTGCTCACCCTCTGGCAGGGGATAGCAATCAGCCCCAGCATTTT.

This chain links TRBV20-1 with TRBJ2-3; 8 bases map to TRBD2. The CDR3 runs 15 residues. With V trimmed by 7 bases and J by 1 base, 10 bases remained unmatched. CDR1 and CDR2 from the germline V gene are DFQATT and SNEGSKA (reference sequence). The CDR3 nucleotides are TGCAGTGTCCAAATCGGGGGGGGGGGCACAGATACGCAGTATTTT. This gives the protein CSVQIGGGGTDTQYF.

By share of the sample, this clonotype is medium-sized (0.01 to 0.1%). V usage is TRBV6-2 or TRBV6-3 and J usage is TRBJ2-1; unclear D gene. Trimming left V 5 bases short and J 9 bases short, with 14 bases between. CDR1 and CDR2 (germline): MNHEY, SVGEGT. The CDR3 is 13 amino acids. In nucleotides, the CDR3 is TGTGCCAGCAGTGAAGGTCAGCCAGGTGAGCAGTTCTTC. It yields the protein CASSEGQPGEQFF.

This clonotype occurred a few times. This chain links TRBV15 with TRBJ2-7, with 10 positions matching TRBD1. J gave up 5 bases and V 3 bases, and 7 bases lay outside the gene matches. Germline CDR1 LNHNV, CDR2 YYDKDF (reference sequence). This CDR3 has 15 residues. The CDR3 is CATSRRTGGIHEQYF. The CDR3 DNA is TGTGCCACCAGCAGGAGGACAGGGGGGATTCACGAGCAGTACTTC. Full variable domain (outside the CDR3, taken from reference TRBV15 and TRBJ2-7): DAMVIQNPRYQVTQFGKPVTLSCSQTLNHNVMYWYQQKSSQAPKLLFHYYDKDFNNEADTPDNFQSRRPNTSFCFLDIRSPGLGDTAMYLCATSRRTGGIHEQYFGPGTRLTVT.

This clonotype appeared many times. The gene calls are TRBV5-5 and TRBJ2-5, with D perhaps TRBD1 or TRBD2 (5 bases each). V gave up 0 bases and J gave up 5 bases, with 8 bases separating them. The CDR3 loop spans 13 amino acids. CDR1 SGHKS and CDR2 YYEKEE come from the germline V gene (reference sequence). The CDR3 nucleotides are TGTGCCAGCAGCTTGGTAGGGACGGAGACCCAGTACTTC. Protein sequence: CASSLVGTETQYF.

This clonotype was found many times. The V call is TRBV30, the J call TRBJ2-1; D is unclear. Germline lookup yields CDR1 GTSNPN and CDR2 SVGIG (reference sequence). This CDR3 contains 14 residues. V was cut by 0 bases and J by 7 bases, with 13 bases left in between. In nucleotides, the CDR3 is TGTGCCTGGAGTGTACTTAAAAGGGTAAATGAGCAGTTCTTC. It translates to CAWSVLKRVNEQFF.

The chain recombines TRBV7-6 with TRBJ1-1, with D tentatively TRBD1 (5 bases). Germline V lookup: CDR1 SGHVS, CDR2 FNYEAQ. Trimming shortened V by 8 bases and J by 7 bases, and 14 bases separated the two germline ends. CDR3 length equals 12 residues. In nucleotides, the CDR3 is TGTGCCAGCTCAGGGAGCCACATTGAAGCTTTCTTT. It specifies CASSGSHIEAFF.

This clonotype was observed many times. The CDR3 loop reads CASSHPDRGHIVGNTEAFF. In DNA, the CDR3 is TGCGCCAGCAGCCACCCCGACAGGGGGCATATAGTCGGGAACACTGAAGCTTTCTTT. V usage is TRBV4-1 and J usage is TRBJ1-1; 10 bases line up with TRBD1. The CDR3 is 19 residues long. J was trimmed by 1 base and V by 3 bases; bases with no gene match: 14. Germline loops: CDR1 MGHRA, CDR2 YSYEKL.

In this sample, this clonotype turned up many times. V is TRBV30 and J is TRBJ2-1, with TRBD1 matching over 9 bases. CDR3 length: 16 residues. With V trimmed by 2 bases and J by 7 bases, 12 bases remained unmatched. Germline CDR1 reads GTSNPN; CDR2 reads SVGIG (reference sequence). The CDR3 loop is CAWSTGTGSRRNEQFF. CDR3 sequence (DNA): TGTGCCTGGAGTACGGGGACAGGGTCTCGGAGGAATGAGCAGTTCTTC.

This clonotype was counted many times. The chain couples TRBV3-1 to TRBJ2-2; D unresolved. This CDR3 contains 15 residues. The V gene's germline CDR1 is LGHDT and CDR2 YNNKEL (reference sequence). Trimming left V 1 base short and J 6 bases short, with 12 bases between. As DNA, the CDR3 is TGTGCCAGCAGCCAAGGACTCTCACCGGCCGGGGAGCTGTTTTTT. It codes for CASSQGLSPAGELFF. Full variable domain (outside the CDR3, taken from reference TRBV3-1 and TRBJ2-2): DTAVSQTPKYLVTQMGNDKSIKCEQNLGHDTMYWYKQDSKKFLKIMFSYNNKELIINETVPNRFSPKSPDKAHLNLHINSLELGDSAVYFCASSQGLSPAGELFFGEGSRLTVL.

Only a few counts were recorded for this clonotype. This rearrangement joins TRBV7-2 to TRBJ2-4, with 7 bases that match TRBD2. This CDR3 is built from 15 residues. The germline CDR1 and CDR2 sequences are SGHTA and FQGNSA. Trimming cost V 5 bases and J 0 bases; bases outside gene matches: 4. The CDR3 here is CASSPGGLAKNIQYF. The CDR3 DNA follows: TGTGCCAGCAGCCCGGGGGGTCTAGCCAAAAACATTCAGTACTTC.

Regarding this clonotype: The conserved phenylalanine or tryptophan normally closing the CDR3 is absent here, so this likely arose from a read error. The chain has TRBV4-1 and TRBJ2-7; D assignment may be TRBD1 or TRBD2 (6 bases each). The CDR3 totals 15 residues. From germline, CDR1 is MGHRA and CDR2 YSYEKL. V lost 3 bases, J lost 4 bases, and 16 bases lay in between. The CDR3 here is CASSQNSGGGYEQYS. CDR3 nucleotides: TGCGCCAGCAGCCAGAATAGCGGAGGGGGGTACGAGCAGTACTCC.

There are many counts of this clonotype. The CDR3 here is CSVTGWVAKNIQYF. In DNA form, the CDR3 reads TGCAGCGTCACAGGTTGGGTGGCCAAAAACATTCAGTACTTC. J is TRBJ2-4 and V is TRBV29-1; tentatively, D is TRBD1 (5 bases). V lost 6 bases and J lost 1, with 13 bases in between. This CDR3 spans 14 amino acids. CDR1 and CDR2 (germline): SQVTM, ANQGSEA.

Remarks on this clonotype: Its ends do not fully match the called genes, so a read error is possible. This chain joins TRBV7-3 and TRBJ2-1; perhaps TRBD2 as D (7 bases). The CDR3 is 15 residues long. Germline CDR1 SGHTA, CDR2 FQGTGA. The CDR3 protein is CASSFGPGGHNEQLF. Here the CDR3 DNA reads TGTGCCAGCAGCTTTGGGCCCGGGGGGCATAATGAGCAGCTCTTC.

This clonotype was recorded many times. The chain uses TRBV4-1 and TRBJ2-6; D gene uncertain. The germline V and J ends were trimmed by 1 base and 3 bases, with 7 bases remaining between them. Germline V lookup: CDR1 MGHRA, CDR2 YSYEKL. The CDR3 runs to 15 residues. CDR3 sequence: CASSQAGRGANVLTF. In DNA form, the CDR3 reads TGCGCCAGCAGCCAAGCCGGGCGTGGGGCCAACGTCCTGACTTTC.

Comments on this clonotype: No conserved phenylalanine or tryptophan ends this CDR3, so it is likely a read error. This chain joins TRBV12-3 or TRBV12-4 and TRBJ1-2, with TRBD1 matching over 8 bases. The CDR3 covers 15 residues. The CDR3 DNA reads as TGTACCAGCAGTTTAGTTGGACAGGGCATCTATGGCTACACCTCC. Protein product: CTSSLVGQGIYGYTS.

This clonotype was counted many times. The rearrangement uses TRBV29-1 and TRBJ2-5, with D possibly matching TRBD2 (5 bases). This CDR3 is 12 amino acids long. The V end was cut by 4 bases, the J end by 1 base, with 7 bases between. From germline, CDR1 is SQVTM and CDR2 ANQGSEA. The DNA of the CDR3 is TGCAGCGTTGGTGCGGGCCAAGAGACCCAGTACTTC. It is translated as CSVGAGQETQYF.